This TCR beta chain was observed in a study of T cell responses to AZD1222 COVID-19 vaccine. Notes on the study in general: At study baseline, merely six AZD1222 recipients were seropositive. Vaccine-related CD4 TCRs covered spike, predominating at 160-218 and 743-854. Most donors were white British, females outnumbered males, and clonal diversity was possibly underestimated.

Comment on this clone: Its antigen is unidentified.

Assay used: immunoSEQ multiplex PCR; TCRdb lists only in-frame clones, some missing. The sample carries tens of thousands of clones, approximately 79% recorded once. V shed 0 bases and J shed 2 bases, with 5 bases lying between them. The CDR3 consists of 14 residues. Per germline, CDR1 MGHRA and CDR2 YSYEKL. The sequence was obtained from an adult in good health. This sequence joins TRBV4-1 and TRBJ1-5; D remains unclear. Material: peripheral blood, obtained on day 0 of MenACWY control vaccination. CDR3 region: CASSQDWGNQPQHF. CDR3 bases: TGCGCCAGCAGCCAAGACTGGGGCAATCAGCCCCAGCATTTT.